A selection of T cell receptor beta chains follows, all from one sample in a study of control samples from healthy donors and cancer patients. The protocol was immunoSEQ multiplex PCR, while the TCRdb copy is restricted to in-frame clones and leaves out a portion. The table records 25,000 to 35,000 clones, approximately 79% of them present only once. Sample: PBMCs. The receptors were gathered from a man between 60 and 70 years old with head and neck cancer. Each CDR3 is given with its conserved first and last residue. The order of the fields is clone size, V gene, J gene, D gene, CDR3 DNA, CDR3 protein. The D gene is left open where the match is weak. Not all rows give a size; the values are once, few, many and, for expanded clones, a class.

NA	TRBV4-1	TRBJ2-2	TRBD2	TGCGCCAGCAGCCAAGACGGGAGGCCTGGGGCCGGGGAGCTGTTTTTT	CASSQDGRPGAGELFF
NA	TRBV7-8	TRBJ1-2	TRBD1	TGTGCCAGCAGCTTAAACCCAGGGGGTTTGGGCTATGGCTACACCTTC	CASSLNPGGLGYGYTF
NA	TRBV20-1	TRBJ2-3	NA	TGCAGTGCTATCCCCACAGATACGCAGTATTTT	CSAIPTDTQYF
NA	TRBV7-3	TRBJ2-3	NA	TGTGCCAGCAGCCCGGCCACAGATACGCAGTATTTT	CASSPATDTQYF
once	TRBV7-2	TRBJ2-1	TRBD2	TGTGCCAGCAGCTCCCCTGGGGAGGGAGCGGACAATGAGCAGTTCTTC	CASSSPGEGADNEQFF
NA	TRBV19	TRBJ1-5	NA	TGTGCCAGTAGTATAAATAATCAGCCCCAGCATTTT	CASSINNQPQHF
NA	TRBV28	TRBJ1-3	TRBD1	TGTGCCAGCGGACCCCTAATAACAGGGGCCGACCCTAGCTCTGGAAACACCATATATTTT	CASGPLITGADPSSGNTIYF
NA	TRBV28	TRBJ2-1	NA	TGTGCCAGCAGGGAGGGTTTCTACAATGAGCAGTTCTTC	CASREGFYNEQFF
NA	TRBV10-1	TRBJ2-2	TRBD2	TGCGCCAGCAGTAACGTAGCGGGGGGATCCACCGGGGAGCTGTTTTTT	CASSNVAGGSTGELFF
few	TRBV19	TRBJ1-5	NA	TGTGCCAGTATGGGGTGGCAGGACGCATATCAGCCCCAGCATTTT	CASMGWQDAYQPQHF
NA	TRBV6-6	TRBJ1-4	TRBD1	TGTGCCAGCAGTCTGCCAGTAGGGACAGGGAATGAAAAACTGTTTTTT	CASSLPVGTGNEKLFF
once	TRBV7-8	TRBJ2-4	TRBD2	TGTGCCAGCAGCACAACTAGCGGGGGGCTAGCCAAAAACATTCAGTACTTC	CASSTTSGGLAKNIQYF
NA	TRBV28	TRBJ2-7	NA	TGTGCCAGCAGTCCCCGTCGGTACGAGCAGTACTTC	CASSPRRYEQYF
NA	TRBV7-2	TRBJ1-1	NA	TGTGCCAGCAGCTTCCGCCTGACCTCGGACACTGAAGCTTTCTTT	CASSFRLTSDTEAFF
NA	TRBV5-4	TRBJ2-3	NA	TGTGCCAGCAGCTGGGGGATGGGCACAGATACGCAGTATTTT	CASSWGMGTDTQYF
NA	TRBV28	TRBJ1-2	NA	TGTGCCAGCAGTTTGGGGAGGGCCAATGGCTACACCTTC	CASSLGRANGYTF
NA	TRBV7-9	TRBJ2-7	TRBD2	TGTGCCAGCAGCTTAGGACTAGCGGGAGTGCGGTTGGCCTACGAGCAGTACTTC	CASSLGLAGVRLAYEQYF
NA	TRBV3-1/TRBV3-2	TRBJ2-3	TRBD2	TGTGCCAGCAGCCAAGGGCAGCGGGAGGGAAGCGATACGCAGTATTTT	CASSQGQREGSDTQYF
NA	TRBV24-1	TRBJ2-7	NA	TGTGCCACCAGTCCGGGCAGGGGAGGCTACGAGCAGTACTTC	CATSPGRGGYEQYF
NA	TRBV7-6	TRBJ2-3	TRBD2	TGTGCCAGCAGCCCTCTGGGTCTAGCGGTAACAGATACGCAGTATTTT	CASSPLGLAVTDTQYF
NA	TRBV4-1	TRBJ2-1	NA	TGCGCCAGCAGCCATAACGGCAATGAGCAGTTCTTC	CASSHNGNEQFF
once	TRBV5-4	TRBJ2-7	NA	TGTGCCAGCAGCCTAGCGAACAGGGAACAGTACTTC	CASSLANREQYF
NA	TRBV20-1	TRBJ2-7	NA	TGCAGTTCTAAATCTCGACACGAGCAGTACTTC	CSSKSRHEQYF
NA	TRBV24-1	TRBJ2-7	NA	TGTGCCACCAGTGACTCCGACAGTCAGGGGGGGAGCTCCTACGAGCAGTACTTC	CATSDSDSQGGSSYEQYF
NA	TRBV28	TRBJ1-1	NA	TGTGCCAGCAGCTATCTTTGGGATAGTGAAGCTTTCTTT	CASSYLWDSEAFF
NA	TRBV3-1/TRBV3-2	TRBJ2-1	NA	TGTGCCAGCAGCCAAACTAGCAACAATGAGCAGTTCTTC	CASSQTSNNEQFF
NA	TRBV14	TRBJ2-1	NA	TGTGCCAGCAGCCAAGATACGGGAATCCTAAATGAGCAGTTCTTC	CASSQDTGILNEQFF
NA	TRBV7-3	TRBJ2-2	NA	TGTGCCAGCAGCCGGAATCCTGCCGGGGAGCTGTTTTTT	CASSRNPAGELFF
NA	TRBV24-1	TRBJ2-5	NA	TGTGCCACCAGTGATCCGGGGGAATACCAAGAGACCCAGTACTTC	CATSDPGEYQETQYF
NA	TRBV5-1	TRBJ2-2	TRBD1	TGCGCCAGCTATACCGGGACAGGAGGCACCGGGGAGCTGTTTTTT	CASYTGTGGTGELFF
NA	TRBV28	TRBJ1-3	NA	TGTGCCAGCAGCCCATTACATGTCGCCATATATTTT	CASSPLHVAIYF
NA	TRBV6-5	TRBJ2-1	NA	TGTGCCAGCAGTTACAGATCGGGAGACCTCTCCGCTGAGCAGTTCTTC	CASSYRSGDLSAEQFF
NA	TRBV12-5	TRBJ2-1	NA	TGTGCTAGTGGTCGCCATCCGGATGAGCAGTTCTTC	CASGRHPDEQFF
NA	TRBV30	TRBJ1-1	TRBD1	TGTGCCTTCGTCGACAGGGGGCAATGGGACACTGAAGCTTTCTTT	CAFVDRGQWDTEAFF
NA	TRBV18	TRBJ1-3	NA	TGTGCCAGCTCGGGAAGGCAGTTCTCTGGAAACACCATATATTTT	CASSGRQFSGNTIYF
NA	TRBV5-6	TRBJ2-5	NA	TGTGCCAGCAGCAGTGGGGGGGCGGAGCAAGAGACCCAGTACTTC	CASSSGGAEQETQYF
NA	TRBV29-1	TRBJ1-2	TRBD1	TGCAGCGTTGAAACTTACAGGGGAGGTAACTATGGCTACACCTTC	CSVETYRGGNYGYTF
NA	TRBV19	TRBJ2-2	TRBD1	TGTGCCAGTAATTCCAGGGGGCTATCGGCCGGGGAGCTGTTTTTT	CASNSRGLSAGELFF
once	TRBV15	TRBJ1-2	TRBD1	TGTGCCACCAGCATTCCCCAGGGGCAGGGGGCGGATGGCTACACCTTC	CATSIPQGQGADGYTF
NA	TRBV28	TRBJ1-5	NA	TGTGCCACAAAGGGGGGGCAGGGAGGTCAGCCCCAGCATTTT	CATKGGQGGQPQHF
few	TRBV3-1/TRBV3-2	TRBJ1-1	TRBD1	TGTGCCAGCAGCCAAACAGGGGGCAGGACTGAAGCTTTCTTT	CASSQTGGRTEAFF
few	TRBV2	TRBJ2-7	NA	TGTGCCAGCCAGGCAGGGGTCTCCTACGAGCAGTACTTC	CASQAGVSYEQYF
NA	TRBV14	TRBJ2-7	NA	TGTGCCAGCAGCCAAGGAAAAGCGGCCAAGGGCGAGCAGTACTTC	CASSQGKAAKGEQYF